This is a list of T cell receptor beta chains from one sample in a study of blood T cell repertoires in COVID-19. TCRdb's table, derived via immunoSEQ multiplex PCR, lists solely in-frame clones and lacks some. Seen here are 350,000 to 400,000 clones, roughly 90% observed once, and the top ten hold around 0.94%. Sequencing input: PBMCs or T cells enriched from blood (not recorded which). All receptors come from a woman aged 40 to 50 who had been exposed to COVID-19. Both conserved end residues are part of each CDR3. Each record gives: CDR3 DNA, CDR3 protein, clone size, D gene, V gene, J gene. A D gene is named only where the DNA matches it firmly. A row's size may be missing; if present it is once, few, many or a size class.

TGTGCCAGCAGCCTCGATGCCGCGGGGGGAAACACCATATATTTT	CASSLDAAGGNTIYF	.	.	TRBV3-1/TRBV3-2	TRBJ1-3
TGTGCCAGCAGCGCAGGGACAGGCTTCAATCAGCCCCAGCATTTT	CASSAGTGFNQPQHF	.	TRBD1	TRBV5-6	TRBJ1-5
TGCGCCAGCAGCGGTGGGACTGCCGGCGAGCAGTACTTC	CASSGGTAGEQYF	.	.	TRBV5-1	TRBJ2-7
TGTGCCAGTAGTATAGACTACAGGGGTCAACAGCCCCAGCATTTT	CASSIDYRGQQPQHF	.	TRBD1	TRBV19	TRBJ1-5
TGTGCCAGCAGCTTAGCGTCAACCTATAGCAATCAGCCCCAGCATTTT	CASSLASTYSNQPQHF	.	.	TRBV7-2	TRBJ1-5
TGTGCCAGCAGCTTAGTGGAGAGCTACAATGAGCAGTTCTTC	CASSLVESYNEQFF	.	.	TRBV7-6	TRBJ2-1
TGTGCCAGCAGCCCGGACAGGGTCAACACTGAAGCTTTCTTT	CASSPDRVNTEAFF	.	TRBD1	TRBV7-9	TRBJ1-1
TGTGCCAGCAGAAAGGGTGGGACAGGGGTCGACGAGCAGTACTTC	CASRKGGTGVDEQYF	.	TRBD1	TRBV6-5	TRBJ2-7
TGTGCCAGCAGTTCCAGGGTCGCTAACTATGGCTACACCTTC	CASSSRVANYGYTF	.	.	TRBV6-5	TRBJ1-2
TGTGCCAGCTCACCTACAGGGGCGATCAGCAATCAGCCCCAGCATTTT	CASSPTGAISNQPQHF	.	TRBD1	TRBV18	TRBJ1-5
TGTGCCAGTAGTATAGCGGGACTAGCGGGAGGCGGGACAGATACGCAGTATTTT	CASSIAGLAGGGTDTQYF	once	TRBD2	TRBV19	TRBJ2-3
TGTGCCTGGAACCCGAGAACCGCACAGGGTGCGGATACTGAAGCTTTCTTT	CAWNPRTAQGADTEAFF	.	.	TRBV30	TRBJ1-1
TGTGCCAGCAGCTTATTTACTAGCAGCACAGATACGCAGTATTTT	CASSLFTSSTDTQYF	once	.	TRBV11-3	TRBJ2-3
TGTGCCAGTAGTATAGGGCAGGGGGCCTACTCCTACGAGCAGTACTTC	CASSIGQGAYSYEQYF	.	TRBD1	TRBV19	TRBJ2-7
TGTGCCAGCAGTTTACGCACGGTCCCTGAGCAGTTCTTC	CASSLRTVPEQFF	few	.	TRBV12-3/TRBV12-4	TRBJ2-1
TGTGCCAGCAGGCGGACTAGCGGGAGGAAAAACGAGCAGTACTTC	CASRRTSGRKNEQYF	.	TRBD2	TRBV27	TRBJ2-7
TGTGCCAGCAGCTCTTACGGAACAGGGCAGGGATCCGAGCAGTACTTC	CASSSYGTGQGSEQYF	.	.	TRBV13	TRBJ2-7
TGTGCCAGCAGCTTAGGCGGGGGGGGGTACGATACGCAGTATTTT	CASSLGGGGYDTQYF	.	TRBD2	TRBV7-2	TRBJ2-3
TGCGCCAGCAGCCAAGATCTGAGCGGGACGAGCTCCTACAATGAGCAGTTCTTC	CASSQDLSGTSSYNEQFF	.	TRBD2	TRBV4-3	TRBJ2-1
TGTGCCAGCAGCCCTAGCGGGGGGGCGAACACCGGGGAGCTGTTTTTT	CASSPSGGANTGELFF	.	TRBD2	TRBV6-4	TRBJ2-2
TGTGCCAGCAGTCCGAAGGGGGGGCCGAATGAGCAGTTCTTC	CASSPKGGPNEQFF	.	.	TRBV7-9	TRBJ2-1
TGCGCCAGCAGCCAAGGGGGTGGGAGCTCCTACAATGAGCAGTTCTTC	CASSQGGGSSYNEQFF	.	.	TRBV4-1	TRBJ2-1
TGTGCCAGCATCCCCAGAAGCGGTAGCTCCTACGAGCAGTACTTC	CASIPRSGSSYEQYF	.	.	TRBV7-2	TRBJ2-7
TGTGCCAGCTCACGGGACAGGGGGTCATACAATGAGCAGTTCTTC	CASSRDRGSYNEQFF	once	TRBD1	TRBV18	TRBJ2-1
TGTGCCAGCAGTGCCGGGACAGGGGCTTACAATGAGCAGTTCTTC	CASSAGTGAYNEQFF	.	TRBD1	TRBV2	TRBJ2-1
TGCGCCAGCAGTGAACAGGGACAGGAAAAGCAGGGGAATTCACCCCTCCACTTT	CASSEQGQEKQGNSPLHF	.	TRBD1	TRBV10-1	TRBJ1-6
TGTGCCAGCAGTTTAACAGCTGAAGCTTTCTTT	CASSLTAEAFF	.	.	TRBV12-3/TRBV12-4	TRBJ1-1
TGTGCCAGCAGCTCCTCCCCAGGGAACTATGGCTACACCTTC	CASSSSPGNYGYTF	.	.	TRBV7-2	TRBJ1-2
TGTGCCAGCAGCCAAGTAGGGGGCAGGACTGGTGGCTACACCTTC	CASSQVGGRTGGYTF	.	TRBD1	TRBV3-1/TRBV3-2	TRBJ1-2
TGTGCCAGCTCACCTCGGACAGAGCCAAATGAAAAACTGTTTTTT	CASSPRTEPNEKLFF	.	.	TRBV18	TRBJ1-4
TGTGCCATCAGGACGGGACAGGGGGACGGTGAGCAGTTCTTC	CAIRTGQGDGEQFF	.	TRBD1	TRBV10-3	TRBJ2-1
TGTGCCACCAGTGATACTACTGGGGCAACGGTCGACTATGGCTACACCTTC	CATSDTTGATVDYGYTF	once	.	TRBV24-1	TRBJ1-2
TGTGCCAGCAGCGGATTTTCGGGGGCCTACAATGAGCAGTTCTTC	CASSGFSGAYNEQFF	.	.	TRBV9	TRBJ2-1
TGTGCCAGCTCGGGGACTAGCGAGTTCTCCTACGAGCAGTACTTC	CASSGTSEFSYEQYF	few	TRBD2	TRBV18	TRBJ2-7
TGTGCCAGCTCACCAGACAGGCCCGTCTTATCTGGAAACACCATATATTTT	CASSPDRPVLSGNTIYF	.	.	TRBV18	TRBJ1-3
TGCGCCAGCAGCTTGGGGGGGCGATCCTTGCGTGAGACCCAGTACTTC	CASSLGGRSLRETQYF	.	.	TRBV5-1	TRBJ2-5
TGTGCCAGCAGCCCCGGGAAGCTGACAGGGAGTAATGAGCAGTTCTTC	CASSPGKLTGSNEQFF	.	TRBD1	TRBV5-4	TRBJ2-1
TGTGCCTGGAGTGTCGTCCAGGCTACTGAAGCTTTCTTT	CAWSVVQATEAFF	.	.	TRBV30	TRBJ1-1
TGTGCCAGCTCCCGTTCTGGGGGGGGGCATCGAGGGAACACTGAAGCTTTCTTT	CASSRSGGGHRGNTEAFF	.	.	TRBV18	TRBJ1-1